The 4 T cell receptor beta chains below come from one sample, sequenced in a study of shared clonotypes between healthy human individuals. Repertoires were generated with immunoSEQ multiplex PCR, while TCRdb's copy carries only in-frame clones and drops some. There are millions of clones in the sample; over 85% occur only once, and around 0.14% lies in the top ten. The specimen sequenced was naive CD4+ T cells sorted from blood. The subset was: CD45RA+ positively selected. The source is a man aged 18 to 29 in good health.

This sequence joins TRBV7-2 and TRBJ2-7; D not resolved. Per the germline V gene, CDR1 is SGHTA and CDR2 is FQGNSA. With 3 bases removed from V and 5 bases from J, the gap between germline ends came to 11 bases. The CDR3 runs to 13 residues. DNA of the CDR3: TGTGCCAGCAGCTTGAATAGCTTCGACGAGCAGTACTTC. Its protein product is CASSLNSFDEQYF.

This sequence joins TRBV15 and TRBJ2-7; 7 nucleotides line up with TRBD1. This CDR3 spans 13 amino acids. Losses at the gene ends were 4 bases for V and 3 bases for J; bases not matched to a gene: 3. Germline V gives CDR1 LNHNV, CDR2 YYDKDF (reference sequence). The CDR3 bases are TGTGCCACCAGCAATAGGGACAGCTACGAGCAGTACTTC. Its translation is CATSNRDSYEQYF. The full variable domain, in which reference TRBV15 and TRBJ2-7 provide the parts outside the CDR3, is DAMVIQNPRYQVTQFGKPVTLSCSQTLNHNVMYWYQQKSSQAPKLLFHYYDKDFNNEADTPDNFQSRRPNTSFCFLDIRSPGLGDTAMYLCATSNRDSYEQYFGPGTRLTVT.

The chain recombines TRBV30 with TRBJ2-7; D is perhaps TRBD1 or TRBD2 (5 bases each). Germline CDR1 GTSNPN, CDR2 SVGIG (reference sequence). V shed 0 bases and J shed 3 bases, with 9 bases lying between them. The CDR3 sequence is 13 residues long. The CDR3: CAWSVWDGYEQYF. The CDR3 DNA reads TGTGCCTGGAGTGTATGGGACGGCTACGAGCAGTACTTC.

This chain uses TRBV5-5 with TRBJ2-7; D gene ambiguous. V was shortened by 0 bases and J by 12 bases, with 13 bases between the two germline ends. This CDR3 region has 12 residues. The germline CDR1 and CDR2 sequences are SGHKS and YYEKEE (reference sequence). In nucleotides, the CDR3 is TGTGCCAGCAGCTTGGAGGCAGGCCTTTCGTACTTC. It codes for CASSLEAGLSYF.